This T cell receptor (beta chain) was sequenced in a study of radiotherapy plus CTLA-4 blockade in lung cancer. Study-level results: There was expansion of tumor-derived TCR clones in blood after radiotherapy plus ipilimumab.

CDR3 length: 14 amino acids. Germline V CDR1 and CDR2: MNHEY, SVGAGI. V lost 8 bases and J lost 4; bases outside the gene matches: 9. Measured with immunoSEQ multiplex PCR; TCRdb has only the in-frame clones, and not every one. The data contain some 110,000 clones, 85% to 90% of them singletons. On this clone: No antigen is known for it.

Source: peripheral blood, taken from a patient treated with radiotherapy plus ipilimumab. The TCR sequence derives from a human donor with non-small cell lung cancer that progressed on radiotherapy plus ipilimumab. The chain employs TRBV6-5 and TRBJ2-5, with 8 bases that match TRBD2. In DNA, the CDR3 is TGTGCCAGCCGGGAGGGCCGGTTTGGAGAGACCCAGTACTTC. Its translation is CASREGRFGETQYF.